A single sample gave rise to the 32 T cell receptor beta chains below, sequenced in a study of identical twins. TCRdb re-called the 5' RACE reads with MiXCR, one entry per CDR3 protein. The table has 300,000 to 400,000 distinct CDR3 sequences, 10% to 15% seen once. This sample also appeared in a second study, on yellow fever vaccine responses in identical twins.

Sequences were obtained from CD8+ T cells sorted from blood. The receptor source for this set is a woman aged 18-29 years in good health.

V and J are TRBV20-1 and TRBJ1-1, with a possible D match to TRBD1 (5 bases). The CDR3 runs to 13 residues. Deletions cut 6 bases from V and 0 bases from J, with 11 bases between. CDR1 is DFQATT, CDR2 SNEGSKA, per germline (reference sequence). Here the CDR3 reads CSASRDLNTEAFF. The CDR3 nucleotides are TGCAGTGCCAGCCGGGACCTGAACACTGAAGCTTTCTTT.

This clonotype was picked up a small number of times. CDR3 amino acids: CASSQRSGSHEQFF. CDR3 DNA sequence: TGTGCCAGCAGCCAACGTAGCGGGAGTCATGAGCAGTTCTTC. The chain links TRBV7-3 to TRBJ2-1; 9 nucleotides agree with TRBD2. CDR3 length: 14 amino acids. V lost 5 bases, J lost 8 bases, and 7 bases stayed unmatched. Looked up from germline, CDR1 is SGHTA and CDR2 is FQGTGA.

CDR3 sequence reads: CASSPFTTQETQYF. In nucleotides, the CDR3 is TGCGCCAGCTCGCCCTTTACTACACAAGAGACCCAGTACTTC. This chain uses TRBV10-2 with TRBJ2-5; D is unclear. CDR1 and CDR2 from the germline V gene are WSHSY and SAAADI. The CDR3 totals 14 residues. With 8 bases removed from V and 2 bases from J, the gap between germline ends came to 15 bases.

The chain links TRBV19 to TRBJ2-1; D not resolved. CDR3 size: 16 residues. The V and J ends lost 3 bases and 0 bases respectively, with 12 bases between them. Per germline, CDR1 LNHDA and CDR2 SQIVND (reference sequence). The CDR3 loop is CASSIARRTSYNEQFF. In DNA, the CDR3 is TGTGCCAGTAGTATTGCTCGACGCACCTCCTACAATGAGCAGTTCTTC. Full variable domain (rest looked up from reference TRBV19 and TRBJ2-1): DGGITQSPKYLFRKEGQNVTLSCEQNLNHDAMYWYRQDPGQGLRLIYYSQIVNDFQKGDIAEGYSVSREKKESFPLTVTSAQKNPTAFYLCASSIARRTSYNEQFFGPGTRLTVL.

This clonotype showed up many times. The V gene is TRBV7-9, the J gene TRBJ2-7; 9 nucleotides align to TRBD1. The CDR3 runs 14 residues. J was trimmed by 3 bases and V by 5 bases; bases with no gene match: 5. Germline V lookup: CDR1 SEHNR, CDR2 FQNEAQ (reference sequence). CDR3: CASSPRTGDYEQYF. The CDR3 region has the DNA TGTGCCAGCAGCCCAAGGACAGGGGACTACGAGCAGTACTTC.

The chain couples TRBV29-1 to TRBJ2-7, with D uncertain. Per the germline V gene, CDR1 is SQVTM and CDR2 is ANQGSEA. Trimming stripped 3 bases from V and 4 bases from J, with 10 bases between. CDR3 length: 12 residues. In nucleotides, the CDR3 is TGCAGCGTTGAGGTCGTGTTTTACGAGCAGTACTTC. Its translation is CSVEVVFYEQYF.

The V and J genes are TRBV3-1 and TRBJ1-1; perhaps TRBD1 as D (5 bases). The germline V and J ends were trimmed by 1 base and 1 base, with 13 bases remaining between them. Germline CDR1 LGHDT, CDR2 YNNKEL (reference sequence). This CDR3 is 16 amino acids long. The CDR3 sequence is CASSQVPPGPNTEAFF. CDR3 DNA: TGTGCCAGCAGCCAAGTCCCCCCGGGGCCGAACACTGAAGCTTTCTTT.

This clonotype has only a few counts. This sequence joins TRBV15 and TRBJ2-1; the D is unclear. Trimming took off 5 bases at V and 5 bases at J, with 10 bases between the two ends. In germline, CDR1 is LNHNV, CDR2 YYDKDF (reference sequence). The CDR3 is 13 amino acids. The CDR3 reads CATSGSGDNEQFF. The CDR3 nucleotides read TGTGCCACCAGCGGCTCAGGTGACAATGAGCAGTTCTTC.

This clonotype was found many times. The chain joins TRBV12-3 or TRBV12-4 to TRBJ1-1, with D possibly TRBD1 on 6 matching bases. With 4 bases removed from V and 6 bases from J, the gap between germline ends came to 12 bases. This CDR3 contains 13 residues. This CDR3 reads CASSSQGPAEAFF. CDR3 DNA sequence: TGTGCCAGCAGTTCACAGGGACCTGCTGAAGCTTTCTTT.

This sequence joins TRBV14 and TRBJ1-2; D may be TRBD1 (6 bases). This CDR3 is built from 15 residues. V was cut by 0 bases and J by 4 bases, with 12 bases left in between. Germline-derived CDR1 and CDR2 are SGHDN and FVKESK. CDR3 in DNA: TGTGCCAGCAGCCAAGATCTGACAGGCCTCTATGGCTACACCTTC. It encodes CASSQDLTGLYGYTF.

There are a few counts of this clonotype. The CDR3 sequence is CATSRDFPDRNTGELFF. The CDR3 nucleotides read TGTGCCACCAGCAGAGATTTCCCGGACAGGAACACCGGGGAGCTGTTTTTT. J is TRBJ2-2 and V is TRBV15; D may be TRBD1 (6 bases). Looked up from germline, CDR1 is LNHNV and CDR2 is YYDKDF (reference sequence). The CDR3 is made up of 17 amino acids. V was shortened by 0 bases and J by 1 base, with 12 bases between the two germline ends.

This chain links TRBV3-1 with TRBJ1-2; TRBD1 aligns across 9 bases. Per the germline V gene, CDR1 is LGHDT and CDR2 is YNNKEL (reference sequence). This CDR3 spans 17 amino acids. The ends lost 2 bases at V and 2 bases at J; junction bases unmatched: 9. The CDR3 DNA sequence: TGTGCCAGCAGCCAAAACTACGGTGGACAGGGGAACTATGGCTACACCTTC. Its translation: CASSQNYGGQGNYGYTF.

This clonotype was observed a few times. V usage is TRBV20-1 and J usage is TRBJ2-6; D not certain. The germline CDR1 and CDR2 sequences are DFQATT and SNEGSKA (reference sequence). The CDR3 is 16 residues long. Trimming shortened V by 0 bases and J by 0 bases, and 9 bases separated the two germline ends. The CDR3 loop is CSARDNRRSGANVLTF. The CDR3, as DNA: TGCAGTGCTAGAGATAACCGACGCTCTGGGGCCAACGTCCTGACTTTC.

This clonotype was detected ten times or more. The rearrangement links TRBV7-9 to TRBJ2-2; 8 nucleotides line up with TRBD2. The CDR3 runs 14 residues. V lost 10 bases to trimming and J lost 5 bases; unmatched junction nucleotides: 9. Germline V gene lookup returns CDR1 SEHNR and CDR2 FQNEAQ (reference sequence). The CDR3 region has the DNA TGTGCCATCGCGGGGGGCCCTTGGACCGGGGAGCTGTTTTTT. It encodes CAIAGGPWTGELFF. Full variable domain (rest looked up from reference TRBV7-9 and TRBJ2-2): DTGVSQNPRHKITKRGQNVTFRCDPISEHNRLYWYRQTLGQGPEFLTYFQNEAQLEKSRLLSDRFSAERPKGSFSTLEIQRTEQGDSAMYLCAIAGGPWTGELFFGEGSRLTVL.

This chain links TRBV27 with TRBJ2-1, with D tentatively TRBD1 (5 bases). The CDR3 has 17 residues. Looked up from germline, CDR1 is MNHEY and CDR2 is SMNVEV (reference sequence). V lost 1 base and J 10 bases, leaving 23 bases between the germline ends. The CDR3 protein is CASSLYTQQGSPREQFF. CDR3 in DNA: TGTGCCAGCAGTTTATACACACAGCAGGGCTCCCCGCGGGAGCAGTTCTTC.

This clonotype was detected a few times. The chain joins TRBV2 to TRBJ2-3; TRBD2 matches 16 bases. CDR1 is SNHLY and CDR2 is FYNNEI in the germline V gene. Trimming at V came to 4 bases and at J to 1 base, leaving 5 bases not matched to a gene. This CDR3 spans 18 amino acids. CDR3 in amino acids: CASSVGLAGGQGTDTQYF. In DNA, the CDR3 is TGTGCCAGCAGTGTGGGACTAGCGGGGGGGCAGGGCACAGATACGCAGTATTTT.

The chain joins TRBV20-1 to TRBJ2-1, with D maybe TRBD1 (6 bases). This CDR3 is built from 13 residues. The V gene's germline CDR1 is DFQATT and CDR2 SNEGSKA (reference sequence). The ends were cut back, 4 bases at V and 5 bases at J, with 12 bases in the middle. The CDR3 DNA reads TGCAGTGCTAATGCGGACAGTCACAATGAGCAGTTCTTC. Translated, it gives CSANADSHNEQFF.

Only a few counts were recorded for this clonotype. The V gene is TRBV6-5, the J gene TRBJ1-3, with D possibly TRBD1 on 5 matching bases. Deletions cut 2 bases from V and 4 bases from J, with 12 bases between. The CDR3 extends over 15 amino acids. Germline V gene lookup returns CDR1 MNHEY and CDR2 SVGAGI. The chain's CDR3 is CASSYIGGSGNTIYF. The CDR3 DNA is TGTGCCAGCAGTTACATCGGGGGGTCAGGAAACACCATATATTTT.

This clonotype was observed a few times. The chain is built from TRBV20-1 and TRBJ2-7, with D hard to call. The CDR3 length is 14 residues. Germline CDR1 reads DFQATT; CDR2 reads SNEGSKA (reference sequence). Between the trimmed V and J ends, which lost 4 bases and 3 bases, there was a span of 16 bases. CDR3 sequence: CSANSGSEVYEQYF. The CDR3 DNA is TGCAGTGCTAATTCGGGCTCCGAGGTCTACGAGCAGTACTTC.

The V and J genes are TRBV5-6 and TRBJ2-7; possibly TRBD1 or TRBD2 for D (6 bases each). Germline V gene sequence: CDR1 SGHDT, CDR2 YYEEEE. V was clipped by 4 bases and J by 4 bases, with 18 bases between them. This CDR3 spans 15 amino acids. For the CDR3, the DNA is TGTGCCAGCAGCCCTGGAGGGGGAGTAGATTACGAGCAGTACTTC. It encodes CASSPGGGVDYEQYF. Looking up the rest from reference TRBV5-6 and TRBJ2-7 gives the full variable domain: DAGVTQSPTHLIKTRGQQVTLRCSPKSGHDTVSWYQQALGQGPQFIFQYYEEEERQRGNFPDRFSGHQFPNYSSELNVNALLLGDSALYLCASSPGGGVDYEQYFGPGTRLTVT.

This clonotype was seen many times. The chain uses TRBV12-3 or TRBV12-4 and TRBJ1-2; D is undetermined. Trimming pared 5 bases from V and 5 bases from J, leaving 12 bases between. The CDR3 consists of 13 residues. The CDR3 nucleotides read TGTGCCAGCAGTCAAGGACCCCAGTATGGCTACACCTTC. This translates into CASSQGPQYGYTF.

This clonotype was found many times. The chain combines TRBV3-1 with TRBJ2-2, with D maybe TRBD2 (5 bases). V was trimmed by 6 bases and J by 4 bases, leaving 12 bases between them. The CDR3 loop spans 14 amino acids. Germline CDR1 and CDR2: LGHDT and YNNKEL (reference sequence). The CDR3 sequence is CASSRTSGTGELFF. CDR3 in DNA: TGTGCCAGCAGTCGTACCAGCGGCACCGGGGAGCTGTTTTTT.

This clonotype has only a few counts. The rearrangement uses TRBV27 and TRBJ2-7; D is unresolved. V was pared by 0 bases and J by 4 bases, with 7 bases between. Germline V CDR1 and CDR2: MNHEY, SMNVEV (reference sequence). This CDR3 has 13 amino acids. The CDR3 DNA follows: TGTGCCAGCAGTTTATCGATCGGATACGAGCAGTACTTC. This translates into CASSLSIGYEQYF.

In this sample, this clonotype turned up many times. The rearrangement joins TRBV24-1 to TRBJ2-4; no firm D call. Looked up from germline, CDR1 is KGHDR and CDR2 is SFDVKD. CDR3 length: 18 amino acids. V was clipped by 0 bases and J by 2 bases, with 16 bases between them. In DNA form, the CDR3 reads TGTGCCACCAGTGATTTGCATTCTCACGGCGATCCCAAAAACATTCAGTACTTC. Amino acids: CATSDLHSHGDPKNIQYF.

V gene TRBV2 combines with J gene TRBJ1-2; possible D gene TRBD1, 6 bases. This CDR3 spans 16 amino acids. The germline gives CDR1 SNHLY, CDR2 FYNNEI. V gave up 1 base and J gave up 0 bases, with 12 bases separating them. CDR3 region: CASSEVYEGANYGYTF. CDR3 in DNA: TGTGCCAGCAGTGAAGTGTATGAGGGGGCTAACTATGGCTACACCTTC.

This clonotype was seen a handful of times. V and J are TRBV6-2 or TRBV6-3 and TRBJ2-1; 10 nucleotides match TRBD1. Germline assignment: CDR1 MNHEY and CDR2 SVGEGT. The CDR3 is 16 residues long. With V trimmed by 6 bases and J by 7 bases, 12 bases remained unmatched. CDR3 loop: CASRRRAGQGRNEQFF. CDR3 coding DNA: TGTGCCAGCAGAAGACGGGCGGGACAGGGGCGGAATGAGCAGTTCTTC.

This chain joins TRBV3-1 and TRBJ2-7; D possibly corresponds to TRBD1 (6 bases). This CDR3 has 15 residues. In germline, CDR1 is LGHDT, CDR2 YNNKEL (reference sequence). V lost 0 bases and J lost 2, with 11 bases in between. The CDR3 is CASSQDTDRPYEQYF. As DNA, the CDR3 is TGTGCCAGCAGCCAAGACACCGACAGGCCCTACGAGCAGTACTTC.

This clonotype was seen at least ten times. The chain links TRBV12-3 or TRBV12-4 to TRBJ2-3; no reliable D call. Trimming cost V 6 bases and J 6 bases, with 10 bases left between them. This CDR3 is built from 12 residues. This CDR3 is CASSGFRDTQYF. The CDR3, as DNA: TGTGCCAGCAGCGGGTTCCGTGATACGCAGTATTTT.

The rearrangement uses TRBV12-3 or TRBV12-4 and TRBJ1-4, with a tentative D call TRBD1 (5 bases). The V end lost 4 bases, the J end lost 8 bases, and 8 bases lay between the germline ends. This CDR3 spans 12 amino acids. The CDR3 loop is CASSSGLEKLFF. The CDR3 DNA reads as TGTGCCAGCAGTTCAGGGTTGGAAAAACTGTTTTTT.

This clonotype occurred a few times. The chain uses TRBV6-4 and TRBJ2-1, with a weak D call TRBD2 (6 bases). The length of the CDR3 is 15 residues. Germline-derived CDR1 and CDR2 are MRHNA and SNTAGT. V shed 3 bases and J shed 6 bases, with 15 bases lying between them. The CDR3 region has the DNA TGTGCCAGCAGTGAAGAAGCGGGTTGGGGCAATGAGCAGTTCTTC. This translates into CASSEEAGWGNEQFF.

This sequence joins TRBV9 and TRBJ2-1; TRBD2 agrees at 14 bases. The CDR3 sequence is 19 residues long. Per the germline V gene, CDR1 is SGDLS and CDR2 is YYNGEE. The trim removed 4 bases at V and 7 bases at J, leaving 16 bases unmatched. The CDR3 DNA reads TGTGCCAGCAGCCCGCCGGGACTAGCGGGGGTGCCGGAGGGGAATGAGCAGTTCTTC. Its protein is CASSPPGLAGVPEGNEQFF.

At least ten counts were recorded for this clonotype. The V call is TRBV20-1, the J call TRBJ2-7, with a weak D call TRBD2 (6 bases). This CDR3 has 15 residues. The V gene's germline CDR1 is DFQATT and CDR2 SNEGSKA (reference sequence). V was cut by 5 bases and J by 1 base, with 18 bases left in between. DNA of the CDR3: TGCAGTGCTGCGGTGGGGGGAGCCTTGTCCTACGAGCAGTACTTC. It yields the protein CSAAVGGALSYEQYF.